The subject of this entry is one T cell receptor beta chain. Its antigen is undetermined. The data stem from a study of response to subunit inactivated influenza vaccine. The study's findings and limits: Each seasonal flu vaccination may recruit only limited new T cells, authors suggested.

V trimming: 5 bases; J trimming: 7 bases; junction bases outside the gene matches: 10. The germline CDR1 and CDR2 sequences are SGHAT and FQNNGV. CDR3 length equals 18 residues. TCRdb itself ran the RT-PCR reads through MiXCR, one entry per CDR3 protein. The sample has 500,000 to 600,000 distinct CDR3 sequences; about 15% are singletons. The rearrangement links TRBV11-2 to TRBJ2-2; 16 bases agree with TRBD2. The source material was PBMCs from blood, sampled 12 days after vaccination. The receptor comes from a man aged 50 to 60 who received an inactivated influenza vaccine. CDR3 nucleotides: TGTGCCAGCAGCCGCCGGGGACTAGCGGGAGGGCCTATCGGGGAGCTGTTTTTT. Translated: CASSRRGLAGGPIGELFF.